The 22 T cell receptor beta chains below all came from one sample that was sequenced in a study of PD-L1 blockade in urothelial cancer. Assay used: immunoSEQ multiplex PCR; TCRdb lists only in-frame clones, some missing. The table lists about 55,000 clones, approximately 77% of them singletons. The source material was PBMCs, sampled around atezolizumab (anti-PD-L1) treatment. The receptors shown here come from a man between 65 and 85 years old with urothelial cancer.

This clone was seen just once. The chain is built from TRBV10-3 and TRBJ2-6; 7 bases fit TRBD1. The CDR3 is 18 amino acids. Germline CDR1 ENHRY, CDR2 SYGVKD. V shed 10 bases, J shed 0 bases, and the junction held 15 bases outside the gene matches. CDR3 in amino acids: CATTERQGLSSGANVLTF. In nucleotides, the CDR3 is TGTGCCACCACTGAACGACAGGGATTAAGCTCTGGGGCCAACGTCCTGACTTTC.

The chain joins TRBV5-4 to TRBJ2-5; TRBD2 agrees at 10 bases. This CDR3 spans 16 amino acids. The V segment lost 4 bases and the J segment 5 bases; nucleotides outside the gene matches: 11. Germline V gene lookup returns CDR1 SGHNT and CDR2 YYREEE (reference sequence). CDR3 region: CASSPSGGVGGETQYF. The CDR3 DNA follows: TGTGCCAGCAGCCCGAGCGGGGGGGTAGGGGGCGAGACCCAGTACTTC.

This rearrangement joins TRBV4-1 to TRBJ2-3, with 10 bases that match TRBD2. Looked up from germline, CDR1 is MGHRA and CDR2 is YSYEKL. CDR3 length: 16 amino acids. The V gene end was trimmed by 5 bases and the J gene end by 6 bases; junction bases not matched to a gene: 11. CDR3 DNA sequence: TGCGCCAGCAGCGTGAAGACAGCGGGGGGGAAGGATACGCAGTATTTT. Translated: CASSVKTAGGKDTQYF.

The gene calls are TRBV7-3 and TRBJ2-1; D may be TRBD2 (7 bases). The CDR3 is 15 amino acids. From germline, CDR1 is SGHTA and CDR2 FQGTGA. Trimming took 3 bases from V and 7 from J, leaving 16 bases between them. Here the CDR3 reads CASSFGGGAGNEQFF. CDR3 coding DNA: TGTGCCAGCAGCTTTGGAGGGGGGGCGGGGAATGAGCAGTTCTTC.

V gene TRBV5-4 combines with J gene TRBJ2-3; 7 nucleotides match TRBD2. CDR1 and CDR2 from the germline V gene are SGHNT and YYREEE (reference sequence). V dropped 4 bases and J dropped 1; count of bases not matched to a gene: 9. CDR3 length: 16 amino acids. The CDR3 DNA follows: TGTGCCAGCAGCCCCGGGCGGGGGACCCGCACAGATACGCAGTATTTT. Its translation is CASSPGRGTRTDTQYF.

The V and J genes are TRBV19 and TRBJ2-7, with 11 nucleotides matching TRBD2. After removal of 4 bases from V and 6 bases from J, the junction contained 5 bases not matched to a gene. The germline CDR1 and CDR2 sequences are LNHDA and SQIVND (reference sequence). This CDR3 region has 14 residues. The CDR3 coding sequence is TGTGCCAGTAGTACGGTAGCGGGAGGGCCCGAGCAGTACTTC. As protein: CASSTVAGGPEQYF.

This sequence joins TRBV10-3 and TRBJ1-2; 8 bases fit TRBD1. V lost 4 bases, J lost 4 bases, and 8 bases stayed unmatched. The CDR3 loop spans 15 amino acids. Germline CDR1 is ENHRY and CDR2 is SYGVKD. CDR3 nucleotide sequence: TGTGCCATCAGTGGGGCAGGGGGCCAAAGCTATGGCTACACCTTC. This translates into CAISGAGGQSYGYTF.

This clone was counted once. The gene calls are TRBV6-5 and TRBJ2-7; 9 bases align to TRBD1. With 6 bases clipped from V and 5 bases from J, the junction kept 8 bases outside the gene matches. Germline V CDR1 and CDR2: MNHEY, SVGAGI. This CDR3 contains 14 residues. The CDR3 DNA follows: TGTGCCAGCAGAGGAAGGGACAGGGACCACGAGCAGTACTTC. Its protein is CASRGRDRDHEQYF.

The chain recombines TRBV5-1 with TRBJ2-1; D gene ambiguous. The CDR3 runs 15 residues. V dropped 0 bases and J dropped 0 bases, with 7 bases sitting between them. Germline loops: CDR1 SGHRS, CDR2 YFSETQ. This chain's CDR3 is CASSLDGGSYNEQFF. In DNA form, the CDR3 reads TGCGCCAGCAGCTTGGATGGCGGCTCCTACAATGAGCAGTTCTTC. The variable domain in full, completed from reference TRBV5-1 and TRBJ2-1, reads KAGVTQTPRYLIKTRGQQVTLSCSPISGHRSVSWYQQTPGQGLQFLFEYFSETQRNKGNFPGRFSGRQFSNSRSEMNVSTLELGDSALYLCASSLDGGSYNEQFFGPGTRLTVL.

The chain couples TRBV27 to TRBJ2-1, with TRBD2 identical over 13 bases. The CDR3 covers 16 residues. Germline V gene lookup returns CDR1 MNHEY and CDR2 SMNVEV (reference sequence). V shed 5 bases and J 4 bases; nucleotides not matched to a gene: 5. CDR3 nucleotides: TGTGCCAGCAGTAAGACTAGCGGGAGGACTTACAATGAGCAGTTCTTC. Translating gives CASSKTSGRTYNEQFF.

This clone was counted a few times. J is TRBJ2-7 and V is TRBV18; TRBD1 might be the D (7 bases). The germline V gene has CDR1 KGHSH and CDR2 LQKENI. V lost 3 bases and J lost 6, with 15 bases in between. The CDR3 sequence is 14 residues long. CDR3 residues: CASSPRQGLSEQYF. As DNA, the CDR3 is TGTGCCAGCTCACCCAGACAGGGACTCTCCGAGCAGTACTTC.

The chain links TRBV25-1 to TRBJ2-3; unclear D gene. V gave up 5 bases and J gave up 2 bases, with 14 bases separating them. The germline gives CDR1 MGHDK, CDR2 SYGVNS. The CDR3 sequence is 15 residues long. CDR3 residues: CASSNLGYTTDTQYF. CDR3 coding DNA: TGTGCCAGCAGTAACTTGGGCTACACCACAGATACGCAGTATTTT.

This chain links TRBV4-3 with TRBJ1-2; 9 bases align to TRBD1. The CDR3 contains 13 residues. Germline V lookup: CDR1 LGHNA, CDR2 YSLEER. The V segment lost 4 bases and the J segment 7 bases; nucleotides outside the gene matches: 4. CDR3 nucleotide sequence: TGCGCCAGCAGCCCGGGGACAGGGAGTGGCTACACCTTC. It is translated as CASSPGTGSGYTF.

The chain recombines TRBV11-3 with TRBJ1-4, with TRBD1 as a possible D gene (5 bases). This CDR3 region has 13 residues. Germline-derived CDR1 and CDR2 are SGHNT and YENEEA. Trimming pared 4 bases from V and 4 bases from J, leaving 7 bases between. CDR3: CASSSGGNEKLFF. CDR3 nucleotides: TGTGCCAGCAGCTCCGGGGGTAATGAAAAACTGTTTTTT.

The chain uses TRBV7-2 and TRBJ1-3; 7 positions agree with TRBD1. The CDR3 has 16 amino acids. After removal of 5 bases from V and 0 bases from J, the junction contained 7 bases not matched to a gene. Germline CDR1 reads SGHTA; CDR2 reads FQGNSA. This CDR3 reads CASSPRGQFSGNTIYF. Written as DNA, the CDR3 is TGTGCCAGCAGCCCCCGGGGACAGTTCTCTGGAAACACCATATATTTT.

To note about this clone: At one boundary the junction diverges from the germline segment, which might be a read error. The chain is built from TRBV7-9 and TRBJ2-7; TRBD2 agrees at 10 bases. Germline CDR1 reads SEHNR; CDR2 reads FQNEAQ (reference sequence). The CDR3 is made up of 19 amino acids. The CDR3 nucleotides are TGTGCCAGCAGCCACGGAGGTAGCGGGAGGTCCGTGGGGTCCTACAAGCAGTACTTC. Its protein product is CASSHGGSGRSVGSYKQYF.

The genes are TRBV4-3 and TRBJ2-2; 9 positions agree with TRBD1. There are 18 residues in the CDR3. V was clipped by 1 base and J by 4 bases; unmatched bases: 10. Germline assignment: CDR1 LGHNA and CDR2 YSLEER. The CDR3 loop is CASSQGSGQGRVTGELFF. The CDR3 DNA follows: TGCGCCAGCAGCCAAGGTTCAGGACAGGGGCGAGTCACCGGGGAGCTGTTTTTT.

V and J are TRBV7-9 and TRBJ2-1, with TRBD2 matching 10 bases. Germline values: CDR1 SEHNR, CDR2 FQNEAQ (reference sequence). This CDR3 contains 15 residues. V lost 5 bases and J lost 4; bases outside the gene matches: 5. CDR3 loop: CASSNLAGVYNEQFF. The CDR3 nucleotides are TGTGCCAGCAGCAATCTAGCGGGGGTTTACAATGAGCAGTTCTTC.

The rearrangement uses TRBV15 and TRBJ1-5; 11 positions match TRBD1. With V trimmed by 6 bases and J by 6 bases, 7 bases remained unmatched. The CDR3 spans 15 residues. CDR1 is LNHNV and CDR2 is YYDKDF in the germline V gene (reference sequence). CDR3: CATSQDRGQGQPQHF. The CDR3 DNA is TGTGCCACCAGTCAGGACAGGGGGCAAGGTCAGCCCCAGCATTTT.

The V and J genes are TRBV7-2 and TRBJ1-2; D ambiguous. Trimming took 3 bases from V and 5 from J, leaving 13 bases between them. Germline CDR1 and CDR2: SGHTA and FQGNSA. The CDR3 length is 14 residues. The CDR3 spells CASSFGEVSYGYTF. CDR3 nucleotide sequence: TGTGCCAGCAGCTTCGGGGAAGTATCGTATGGCTACACCTTC. The complete variable domain, with remaining parts taken from reference TRBV7-2 and TRBJ1-2, reads GAGVSQSPSNKVTEKGKDVELRCDPISGHTALYWYRQSLGQGLEFLIYFQGNSAPDKSGLPSDRFSAERTGGSVSTLTIQRTQQEDSAVYLCASSFGEVSYGYTFGSGTRLTVV.

The DNA for the CDR3 is TGTGCCAGCAGGCGCAGGGGCCTCAGCTCCTACGAGCAGTACTTC. It translates to CASRRRGLSSYEQYF. The chain employs TRBV7-2 and TRBJ2-7, with a tentative D call TRBD1 (6 bases). The ends were cut back, 6 bases at V and 0 bases at J, with 15 bases in the middle. Germline loops: CDR1 SGHTA, CDR2 FQGNSA. The CDR3 extends over 15 amino acids.

The chain uses TRBV11-2 and TRBJ1-1; 9 bases agree with TRBD1. This CDR3 contains 15 residues. Per germline, CDR1 SGHAT and CDR2 FQNNGV. V dropped 5 bases and J dropped 5; count of bases not matched to a gene: 9. CDR3: CASSDTTGGGTEAFF. The DNA of the CDR3 is TGTGCCAGCAGCGACACGACAGGGGGAGGGACTGAAGCTTTCTTT.